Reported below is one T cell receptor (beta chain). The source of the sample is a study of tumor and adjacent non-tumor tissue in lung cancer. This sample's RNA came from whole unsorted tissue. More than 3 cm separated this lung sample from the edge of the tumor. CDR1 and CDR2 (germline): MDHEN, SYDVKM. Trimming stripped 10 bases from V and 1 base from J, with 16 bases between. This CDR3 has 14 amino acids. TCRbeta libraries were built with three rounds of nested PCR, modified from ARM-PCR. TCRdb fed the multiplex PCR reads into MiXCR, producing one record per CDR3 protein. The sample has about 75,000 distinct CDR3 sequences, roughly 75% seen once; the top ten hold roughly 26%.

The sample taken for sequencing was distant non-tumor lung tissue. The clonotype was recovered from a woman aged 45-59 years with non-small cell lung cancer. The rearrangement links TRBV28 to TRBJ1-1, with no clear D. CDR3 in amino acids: CATSSPTKNTEAFF. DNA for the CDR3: TGTGCCACCTCCTCCCCCACAAAGAACACTGAAGCTTTCTTT.